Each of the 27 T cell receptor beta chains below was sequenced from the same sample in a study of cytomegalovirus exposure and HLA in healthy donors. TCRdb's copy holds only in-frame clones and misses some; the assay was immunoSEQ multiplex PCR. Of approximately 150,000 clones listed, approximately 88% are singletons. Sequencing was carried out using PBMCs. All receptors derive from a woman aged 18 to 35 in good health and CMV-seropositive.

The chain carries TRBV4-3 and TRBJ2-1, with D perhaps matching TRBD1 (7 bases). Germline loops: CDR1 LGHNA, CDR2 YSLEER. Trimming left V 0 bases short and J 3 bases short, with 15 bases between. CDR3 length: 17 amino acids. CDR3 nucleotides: TGCGCCAGCAGCCAAGATTCCCACAGGGGAGGCTACAATGAGCAGTTCTTC. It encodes CASSQDSHRGGYNEQFF.

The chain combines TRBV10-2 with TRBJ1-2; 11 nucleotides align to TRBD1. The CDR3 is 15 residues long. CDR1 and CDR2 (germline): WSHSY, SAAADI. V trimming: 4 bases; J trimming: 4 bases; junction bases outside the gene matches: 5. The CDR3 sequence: CASSGPGTGGYGYTF. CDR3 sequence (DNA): TGCGCCAGCAGTGGTCCCGGGACAGGGGGCTATGGCTACACCTTC.

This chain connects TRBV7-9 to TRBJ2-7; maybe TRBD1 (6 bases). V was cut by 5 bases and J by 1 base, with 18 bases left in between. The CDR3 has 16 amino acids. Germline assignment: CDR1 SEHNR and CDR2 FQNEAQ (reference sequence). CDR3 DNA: TGTGCCAGCAGCCGCAGGTTACCACAGGGATCCTACGAGCAGTACTTC. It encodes CASSRRLPQGSYEQYF.

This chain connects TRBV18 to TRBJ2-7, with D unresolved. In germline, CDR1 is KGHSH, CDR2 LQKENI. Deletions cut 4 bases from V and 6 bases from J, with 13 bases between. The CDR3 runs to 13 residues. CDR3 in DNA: TGTGCCAGCTCACAGACTCCTGTTGGCGAGCAGTACTTC. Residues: CASSQTPVGEQYF. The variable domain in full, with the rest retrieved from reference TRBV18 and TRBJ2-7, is NAGVMQNPRHLVRRRGQEARLRCSPMKGHSHVYWYRQLPEEGLKFMVYLQKENIIDESGMPKERFSAEFPKEGPSILRIQQVVRGDSAAYFCASSQTPVGEQYFGPGTRLTVT.

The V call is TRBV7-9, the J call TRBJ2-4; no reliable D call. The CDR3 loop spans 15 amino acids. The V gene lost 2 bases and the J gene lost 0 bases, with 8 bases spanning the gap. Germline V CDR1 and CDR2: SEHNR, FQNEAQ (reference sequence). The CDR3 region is CASSLNTLAKNIQYF. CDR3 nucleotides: TGTGCCAGCAGCTTAAACACCCTAGCCAAAAACATTCAGTACTTC.

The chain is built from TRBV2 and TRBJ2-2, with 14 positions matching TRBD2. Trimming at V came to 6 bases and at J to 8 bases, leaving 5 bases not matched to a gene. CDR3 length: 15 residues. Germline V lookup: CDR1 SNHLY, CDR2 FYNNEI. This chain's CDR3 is CASRGLAGALGELFF. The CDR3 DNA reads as TGTGCCAGCAGGGGACTAGCGGGAGCACTGGGGGAGCTGTTTTTT.

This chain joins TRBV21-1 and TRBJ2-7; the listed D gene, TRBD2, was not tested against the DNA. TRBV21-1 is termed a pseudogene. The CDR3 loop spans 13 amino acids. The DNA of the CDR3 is TGTGCCAGCAGCTTAAGCGGTCCCTACGAGCAGTACTTC. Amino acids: CASSLSGPYEQYF.

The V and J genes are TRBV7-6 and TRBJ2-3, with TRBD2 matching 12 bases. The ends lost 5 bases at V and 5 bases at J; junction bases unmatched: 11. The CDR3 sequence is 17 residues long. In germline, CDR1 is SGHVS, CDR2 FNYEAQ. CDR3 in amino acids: CASSPWTSGALGDTQYF. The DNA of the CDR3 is TGTGCCAGCAGCCCGTGGACTAGCGGGGCCCTGGGAGATACGCAGTATTTT.

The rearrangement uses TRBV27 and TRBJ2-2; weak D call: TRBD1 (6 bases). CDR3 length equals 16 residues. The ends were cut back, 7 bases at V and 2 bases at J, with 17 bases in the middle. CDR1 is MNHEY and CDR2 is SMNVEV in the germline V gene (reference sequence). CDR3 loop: CASTPWGRGNTGELFF. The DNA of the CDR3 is TGTGCCAGCACCCCGTGGGGCAGGGGAAACACCGGGGAGCTGTTTTTT.

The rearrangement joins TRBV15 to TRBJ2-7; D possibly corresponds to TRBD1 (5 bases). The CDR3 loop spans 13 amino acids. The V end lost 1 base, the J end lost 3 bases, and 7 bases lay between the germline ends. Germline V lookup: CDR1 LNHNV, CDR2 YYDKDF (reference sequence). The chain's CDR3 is CATSRVDIYEQYF. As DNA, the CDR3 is TGTGCCACCAGCAGAGTGGACATCTACGAGCAGTACTTC.

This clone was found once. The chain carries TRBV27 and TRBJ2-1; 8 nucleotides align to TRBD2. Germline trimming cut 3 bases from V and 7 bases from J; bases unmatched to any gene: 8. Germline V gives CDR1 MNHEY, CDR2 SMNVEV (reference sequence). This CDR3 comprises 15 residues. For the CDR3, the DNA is TGTGCCAGCAGTTTTCCCGGGGGGGGGCTTAATGAGCAGTTCTTC. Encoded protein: CASSFPGGGLNEQFF.

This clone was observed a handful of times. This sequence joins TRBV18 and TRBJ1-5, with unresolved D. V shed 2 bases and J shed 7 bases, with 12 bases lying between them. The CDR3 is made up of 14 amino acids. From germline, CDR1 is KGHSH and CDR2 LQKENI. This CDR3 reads CASSPSDTVQPQHF. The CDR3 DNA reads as TGTGCCAGCTCACCAAGTGACACTGTGCAGCCCCAGCATTTT.

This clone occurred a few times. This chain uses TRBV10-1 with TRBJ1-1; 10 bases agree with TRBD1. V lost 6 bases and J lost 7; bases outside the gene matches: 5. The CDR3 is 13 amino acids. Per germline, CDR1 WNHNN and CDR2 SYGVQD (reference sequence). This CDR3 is CASRGGQGNEAFF. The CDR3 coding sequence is TGCGCCAGCAGGGGGGGACAGGGGAATGAAGCTTTCTTT.

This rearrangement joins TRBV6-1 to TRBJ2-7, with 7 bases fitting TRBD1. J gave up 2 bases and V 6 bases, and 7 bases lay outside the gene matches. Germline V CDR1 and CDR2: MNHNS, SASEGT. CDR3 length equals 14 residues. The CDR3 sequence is CASREPGQTYEQYF. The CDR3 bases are TGTGCCAGCAGGGAACCGGGACAGACCTACGAGCAGTACTTC.

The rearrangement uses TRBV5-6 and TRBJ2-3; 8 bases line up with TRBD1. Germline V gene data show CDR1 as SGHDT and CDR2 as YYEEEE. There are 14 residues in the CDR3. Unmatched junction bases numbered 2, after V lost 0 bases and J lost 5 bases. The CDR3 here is CASSLVRGQDTQYF. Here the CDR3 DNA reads TGTGCCAGCAGCTTGGTCAGGGGGCAAGATACGCAGTATTTT. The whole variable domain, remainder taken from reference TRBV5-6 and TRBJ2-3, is DAGVTQSPTHLIKTRGQQVTLRCSPKSGHDTVSWYQQALGQGPQFIFQYYEEEERQRGNFPDRFSGHQFPNYSSELNVNALLLGDSALYLCASSLVRGQDTQYFGPGTRLTVL.

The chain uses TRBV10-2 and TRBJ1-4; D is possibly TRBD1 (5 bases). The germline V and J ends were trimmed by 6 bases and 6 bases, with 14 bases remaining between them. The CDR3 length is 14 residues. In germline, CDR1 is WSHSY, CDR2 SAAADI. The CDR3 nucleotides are TGCGCCAGCAGAAAGGAGGGGCAAGATGAAAAACTGTTTTTT. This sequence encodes CASRKEGQDEKLFF.

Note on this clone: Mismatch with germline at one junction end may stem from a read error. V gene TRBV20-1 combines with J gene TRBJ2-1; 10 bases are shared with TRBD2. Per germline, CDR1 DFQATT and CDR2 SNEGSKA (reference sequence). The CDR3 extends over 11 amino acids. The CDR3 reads CSPSGSTEQFF. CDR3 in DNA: TGCAGTCCTAGCGGGAGTACTGAGCAGTTCTTC.

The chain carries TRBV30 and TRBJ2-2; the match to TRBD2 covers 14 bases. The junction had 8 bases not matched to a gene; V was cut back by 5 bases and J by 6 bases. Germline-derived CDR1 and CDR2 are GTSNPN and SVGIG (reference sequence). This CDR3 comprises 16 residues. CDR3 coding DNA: TGTGCCTGGGCGACTAGCGGGAGGGCCTTCGCCGGGGAGCTGTTTTTT. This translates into CAWATSGRAFAGELFF. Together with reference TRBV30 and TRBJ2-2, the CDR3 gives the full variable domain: SQTIHQWPATLVQPVGSPLSLECTVEGTSNPNLYWYRQAAGRGLQLLFYSVGIGQISSEVPQNLSASRPQDRQFILSSKKLLLSDSGFYLCAWATSGRAFAGELFFGEGSRLTVL.

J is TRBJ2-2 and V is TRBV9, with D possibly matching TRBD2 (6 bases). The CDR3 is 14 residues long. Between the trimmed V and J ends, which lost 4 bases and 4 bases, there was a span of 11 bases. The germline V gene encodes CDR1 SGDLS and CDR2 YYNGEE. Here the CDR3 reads CASSTRLVTGELFF. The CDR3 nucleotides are TGTGCCAGCAGCACCCGACTAGTCACCGGGGAGCTGTTTTTT.

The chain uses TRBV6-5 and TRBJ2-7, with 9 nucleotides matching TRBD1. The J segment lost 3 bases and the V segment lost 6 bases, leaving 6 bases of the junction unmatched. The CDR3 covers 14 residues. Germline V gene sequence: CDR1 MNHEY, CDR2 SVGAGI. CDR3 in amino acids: CASSIGTGNYEQYF. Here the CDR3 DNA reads TGTGCCAGCAGCATCGGGACAGGGAACTACGAGCAGTACTTC.

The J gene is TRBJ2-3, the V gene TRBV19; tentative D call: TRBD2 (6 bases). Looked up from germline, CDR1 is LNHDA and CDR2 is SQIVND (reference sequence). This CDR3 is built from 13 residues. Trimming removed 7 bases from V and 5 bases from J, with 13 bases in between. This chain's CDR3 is CASKASVEDTQYF. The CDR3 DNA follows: TGTGCCAGTAAGGCTAGCGTTGAAGATACGCAGTATTTT.

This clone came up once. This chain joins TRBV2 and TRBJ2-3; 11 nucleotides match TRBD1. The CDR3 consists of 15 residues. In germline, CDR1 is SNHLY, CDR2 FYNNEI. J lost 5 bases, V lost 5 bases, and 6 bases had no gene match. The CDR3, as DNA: TGTGCCAGCAGTCAGGACAGGGGGCGCGGAGATACGCAGTATTTT. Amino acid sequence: CASSQDRGRGDTQYF.

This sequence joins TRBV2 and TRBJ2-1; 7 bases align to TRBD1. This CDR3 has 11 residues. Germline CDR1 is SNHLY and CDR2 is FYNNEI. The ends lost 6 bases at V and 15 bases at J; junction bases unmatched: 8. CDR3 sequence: CASSITGVVFF. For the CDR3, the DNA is TGTGCCAGCAGCATCACAGGGGTGGTGTTCTTC. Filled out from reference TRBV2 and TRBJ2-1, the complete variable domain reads EPEVTQTPSHQVTQMGQEVILRCVPISNHLYFYWYRQILGQKVEFLVSFYNNEISEKSEIFDDQFSVERPDGSNFTLKIRSTKLEDSAMYFCASSITGVVFFGPGTRLTVL.

The DNA of the CDR3 is TGTGCCAGCAGCTTAGGTGGGAGCGGAACCTACGAGCAGTACTTC. It specifies CASSLGGSGTYEQYF. This sequence joins TRBV7-9 and TRBJ2-7, with D perhaps TRBD2 (5 bases). Deletions cut 1 base from V and 2 bases from J, with 12 bases between. The V gene's germline CDR1 is SEHNR and CDR2 FQNEAQ (reference sequence). CDR3 size: 15 residues. The full variable domain, its missing parts supplied by reference TRBV7-9 and TRBJ2-7, is DTGVSQNPRHKITKRGQNVTFRCDPISEHNRLYWYRQTLGQGPEFLTYFQNEAQLEKSRLLSDRFSAERPKGSFSTLEIQRTEQGDSAMYLCASSLGGSGTYEQYFGPGTRLTVT.

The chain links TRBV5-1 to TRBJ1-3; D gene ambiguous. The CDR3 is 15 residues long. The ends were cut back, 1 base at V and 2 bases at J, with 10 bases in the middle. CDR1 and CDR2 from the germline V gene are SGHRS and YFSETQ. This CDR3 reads CASSLYGEAGNTIYF. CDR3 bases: TGCGCCAGCAGCTTGTATGGGGAGGCTGGAAACACCATATATTTT.

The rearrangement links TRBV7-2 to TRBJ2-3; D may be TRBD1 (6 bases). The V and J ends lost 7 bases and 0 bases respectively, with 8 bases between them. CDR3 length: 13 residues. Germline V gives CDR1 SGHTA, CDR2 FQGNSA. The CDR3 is CASNRASTDTQYF. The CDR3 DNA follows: TGTGCCAGCAACAGGGCCAGCACAGATACGCAGTATTTT.

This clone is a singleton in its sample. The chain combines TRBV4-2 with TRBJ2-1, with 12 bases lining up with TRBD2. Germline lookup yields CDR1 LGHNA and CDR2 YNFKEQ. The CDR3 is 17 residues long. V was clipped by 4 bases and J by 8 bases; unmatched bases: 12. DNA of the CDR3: TGTGCCAGCAGCCGAGTCGTGTGGACTAGCGGGATCGATGAGCAGTTCTTC. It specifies CASSRVVWTSGIDEQFF.